Listed here are 16 T cell receptor beta chains from one sample, sequenced in a study of neoadjuvant nivolumab and ipilimumab in lung cancer. Here immunoSEQ multiplex PCR was the method, and the copy in TCRdb shows in-frame clones only, minus some. The profile covers around 20,000 clones, with around three quarters appearing a single time and over 6% taken by the ten largest. Sequencing used tumor tissue, obtained after neoadjuvant nivolumab, alone or with ipilimumab, at or shortly before surgery. These receptors all come from an adult with non-small cell lung cancer.

The chain is built from TRBV18 and TRBJ2-2, with 11 bases matching TRBD2. The CDR3 sequence is 18 residues long. With 6 bases clipped from V and 1 base from J, the junction kept 10 bases outside the gene matches. Germline V gene sequence: CDR1 KGHSH, CDR2 LQKENI. This CDR3 reads CASSLTGTSGRNTGELFF. Written as DNA, the CDR3 is TGTGCCAGCTCGCTTACCGGGACTAGCGGTCGGAACACCGGGGAGCTGTTTTTT.

The rearrangement links TRBV2 to TRBJ2-4; 7 bases agree with TRBD2. Trimming at V came to 2 bases and at J to 4 bases, leaving 5 bases not matched to a gene. Looked up from germline, CDR1 is SNHLY and CDR2 is FYNNEI. The CDR3 totals 15 residues. The CDR3 DNA sequence: TGTGCCAGCAGTGAAAGAGCGGGAACAAAAAACATTCAGTACTTC. Translated: CASSERAGTKNIQYF.

This clone was detected only once. The chain joins TRBV7-9 to TRBJ1-1; no definite D call. This CDR3 has 12 amino acids. Germline V lookup: CDR1 SEHNR, CDR2 FQNEAQ (reference sequence). V lost 6 bases and J 7 bases, leaving 12 bases between the germline ends. CDR3 sequence (DNA): TGTGCCAGCAGTTTTAATATGCTTGAAGCTTTCTTT. Its translation is CASSFNMLEAFF.

The chain uses TRBV5-1 and TRBJ2-7; the D is unclear. Trimming pared 0 bases from V and 6 bases from J, leaving 10 bases between. The germline CDR1 and CDR2 sequences are SGHRS and YFSETQ. The CDR3 loop spans 13 amino acids. The CDR3 DNA reads TGCGCCAGCAGCTTGGGTCCGAAACGCGAGCAGTACTTC. Translated: CASSLGPKREQYF.

The genes are TRBV5-6 and TRBJ2-7; D uncertain. With 1 base removed from V and 0 bases from J, the gap between germline ends came to 8 bases. The CDR3 has 14 residues. Germline V gene lookup returns CDR1 SGHDT and CDR2 YYEEEE. The CDR3 DNA is TGTGCCAGCAGCTTGACACAGACCTCCTACGAGCAGTACTTC. Amino acid sequence: CASSLTQTSYEQYF.

CDR3 sequence: CASSDEQPGLRETQYF. The DNA for the CDR3 is TGTGCCAGCAGCGACGAACAACCGGGGTTAAGAGAGACCCAGTACTTC. V and J are TRBV5-4 and TRBJ2-5, with a tentative D call TRBD2 (5 bases). The germline V and J ends were trimmed by 4 bases and 4 bases, with 20 bases remaining between them. CDR3 size: 16 residues. Germline-derived CDR1 and CDR2 are SGHNT and YYREEE (reference sequence).

CDR3 protein: CASSLVPLTPHEQYF. CDR3 in DNA: TGTGCCAGCAGCTTAGTCCCTCTCACCCCCCACGAGCAGTACTTC. The rearrangement uses TRBV7-8 and TRBJ2-7; D is uncertain. Trimming shortened V by 1 base and J by 5 bases, and 15 bases separated the two germline ends. The CDR3 has 15 amino acids. Germline loops: CDR1 SGHVS, CDR2 FQNEAQ. Variable domain in full (rest from reference TRBV7-8 and TRBJ2-7): GAGVSQSPRYKVAKRGQDVALRCDPISGHVSLFWYQQALGQGPEFLTYFQNEAQLDKSGLPSDRFFAERPEGSVSTLKIQRTQQEDSAVYLCASSLVPLTPHEQYFGPGTRLTVT.

The genes are TRBV7-7 and TRBJ2-3; TRBD2 agrees at 11 bases. V lost 4 bases, J lost 4 bases, and 7 bases stayed unmatched. The CDR3 spans 16 residues. The germline gives CDR1 SSHAT, CDR2 FNYEAQ (reference sequence). The CDR3, as DNA: TGTGCCAGCAGCTATCTAGCGGGAGGTGGACCAGATACGCAGTATTTT. Translation gives CASSYLAGGGPDTQYF.

This clone has just a few counts. The chain employs TRBV5-4 and TRBJ2-5; D is ambiguous. There are 14 residues in the CDR3. Germline-derived CDR1 and CDR2 are SGHNT and YYREEE (reference sequence). V was clipped by 4 bases and J by 5 bases, with 15 bases between them. Here the CDR3 DNA reads TGTGCCAGCAGCGAATCCCTAGTCCGGGAGACCCAGTACTTC. Its protein product is CASSESLVRETQYF.

The chain has TRBV14 and TRBJ2-7; 8 nucleotides match TRBD2. The CDR3 runs 18 residues. Germline values: CDR1 SGHDN, CDR2 FVKESK. V lost 0 bases and J lost 3; bases outside the gene matches: 13. CDR3 loop: CASSQDLWGSGKFYEQYF. CDR3 sequence (DNA): TGTGCCAGCAGCCAAGATTTGTGGGGTAGCGGGAAATTCTACGAGCAGTACTTC.

This chain connects TRBV19 to TRBJ2-3; 8 nucleotides match TRBD1. The J segment lost 4 bases and the V segment lost 6 bases, leaving 6 bases of the junction unmatched. From germline, CDR1 is LNHDA and CDR2 SQIVND (reference sequence). The CDR3 has 14 residues. The CDR3 DNA reads TGTGCCAGTAGGACAGGGGTGTTTGCAGATACGCAGTATTTT. This sequence encodes CASRTGVFADTQYF.

V and J are TRBV6-4 and TRBJ2-7, with TRBD2 matching 7 bases. The germline CDR1 and CDR2 sequences are MRHNA and SNTAGT. J gave up 6 bases and V 6 bases, and 17 bases lay outside the gene matches. This CDR3 has 16 residues. CDR3 sequence (DNA): TGTGCCAGCAGCCCAGAAAGGAGCGGGATGGGCATCGAGCAGTACTTC. Its translation is CASSPERSGMGIEQYF.

This CDR3 reads CAWNQRQGAQGTEAFF. Written as DNA, the CDR3 is TGTGCCTGGAACCAGAGGCAGGGGGCGCAAGGCACTGAAGCTTTCTTT. J is TRBJ1-1 and V is TRBV30; 8 bases align to TRBD1. Unmatched junction bases numbered 14, after V lost 4 bases and J lost 4 bases. The CDR3 runs 16 residues. Germline assignment: CDR1 GTSNPN and CDR2 SVGIG (reference sequence). The full variable domain, in which reference TRBV30 and TRBJ1-1 provide the parts outside the CDR3, is SQTIHQWPATLVQPVGSPLSLECTVEGTSNPNLYWYRQAAGRGLQLLFYSVGIGQISSEVPQNLSASRPQDRQFILSSKKLLLSDSGFYLCAWNQRQGAQGTEAFFGQGTRLTVV.

This clone showed up just a few times. The V and J genes are TRBV19 and TRBJ2-1, with 7 bases matching TRBD2. CDR1 and CDR2 (germline): LNHDA, SQIVND (reference sequence). V shed 3 bases, J shed 5 bases, and the junction held 7 bases outside the gene matches. The CDR3 runs to 15 residues. The CDR3 loop is CASSMASGRNNEQFF. The CDR3 nucleotides are TGTGCCAGTAGTATGGCTAGCGGACGGAACAATGAGCAGTTCTTC.

The rearrangement links TRBV19 to TRBJ1-1, with unresolved D. CDR1 is LNHDA, CDR2 SQIVND, per germline (reference sequence). This CDR3 region has 13 residues. V lost 3 bases and J lost 1, with 6 bases in between. The CDR3 region is CASSILGNTEAFF. The CDR3 DNA is TGTGCCAGTAGTATCCTGGGGAACACTGAAGCTTTCTTT.

There are a few counts of this clone. V is TRBV9 and J is TRBJ1-1; D gene ambiguous. Trimming removed 4 bases at V and 0 bases at J, with 13 bases between. Germline V gene sequence: CDR1 SGDLS, CDR2 YYNGEE. The CDR3 consists of 15 residues. In nucleotides, the CDR3 is TGTGCCAGCAGCCCTCTGGGAGGTATGAACACTGAAGCTTTCTTT. Its protein product is CASSPLGGMNTEAFF.